What follows describes a single T cell receptor beta chain. Germline CDR1 and CDR2: SNHLY and FYNNEI. Trimming pared 7 bases from V and 5 bases from J, leaving 26 bases between. CDR3 size: 17 residues. The protocol was immunoSEQ multiplex PCR, while the TCRdb copy is restricted to in-frame clones and leaves out a portion. The data show fewer than 90,000 clones, around 94% seen once. The sample is drawn from a study of technical replicates of blood from several donors. The sequence was collected from a human donor in good health. This chain joins TRBV2 and TRBJ2-5, with D possibly matching TRBD1 (5 bases). Material: T cells isolated from PBMCs. The chain's CDR3 is CASIPLLTVPVVETQYF. The CDR3 bases are TGTGCCAGCATCCCCCTCCTGACAGTACCAGTCGTCGAGACCCAGTACTTC.